One and the same sample provided the 9 T cell receptor beta chains below, sequenced in a study of cytomegalovirus exposure and HLA in healthy donors. Using immunoSEQ multiplex PCR, the repertoire was profiled, and TCRdb retains in-frame clones only, with some absent. The sample comprises 80,000 or so clones, 85% to 95% of which are singletons, and around 0.69% rests with the top ten. The sample taken for sequencing was PBMCs. Source of these receptors: a woman between 18 and 29 years old in good health and CMV-seronegative.

This sequence joins TRBV9 and TRBJ1-6; no firm D call. Germline CDR1 reads SGDLS; CDR2 reads YYNGEE. This CDR3 region has 16 residues. V was pared by 1 base and J by 4 bases, with 12 bases between. CDR3 nucleotide sequence: TGTGCCAGCAGCGTACCCCATGGACTGTATAATTCACCCCTCCACTTT. This translates into CASSVPHGLYNSPLHF.

The rearrangement links TRBV19 to TRBJ2-7, with 7 bases aligning to TRBD2. V lost 5 bases to trimming and J lost 7 bases; unmatched junction nucleotides: 23. Germline V gives CDR1 LNHDA, CDR2 SQIVND (reference sequence). This CDR3 has 18 amino acids. The CDR3 sequence: CASSPSPRSGMPSGEQYF. In DNA, the CDR3 is TGTGCCAGTAGTCCCTCCCCGCGGAGCGGGATGCCATCGGGGGAGCAGTACTTC.

This clone has just one count. This chain links TRBV28 with TRBJ1-1, with D possibly TRBD1 on 5 matching bases. The CDR3 contains 12 residues. In germline, CDR1 is MDHEN, CDR2 SYDVKM. The ends were cut back, 7 bases at V and 6 bases at J, with 12 bases in the middle. This CDR3 reads CASTLDTAEAFF. The CDR3, as DNA: TGTGCCAGCACCTTGGACACCGCTGAAGCTTTCTTT.

V and J are TRBV4-1 and TRBJ2-7; 10 bases map to TRBD1. The V and J ends lost 4 bases and 4 bases, in that order; junction bases with no gene match: 7. There are 15 residues in the CDR3. Per germline, CDR1 MGHRA and CDR2 YSYEKL. The DNA for the CDR3 is TGCGCCAGCAGCCCGAGGACAGGGGGGGGATACGAGCAGTACTTC. It is translated as CASSPRTGGGYEQYF.

The chain is built from TRBV30 and TRBJ2-5, with a tentative D call TRBD1 (6 bases). V gave up 5 bases and J gave up 0 bases, with 13 bases separating them. Germline V gene data show CDR1 as GTSNPN and CDR2 as SVGIG (reference sequence). The CDR3 spans 14 residues. CDR3 in amino acids: CAWGGRQYQETQYF. The CDR3 bases are TGTGCCTGGGGGGGCAGACAGTACCAAGAGACCCAGTACTTC.

The V and J genes are TRBV19 and TRBJ1-1; D possibly corresponds to TRBD1 (6 bases). The CDR3 runs to 15 residues. Germline CDR1 LNHDA, CDR2 SQIVND (reference sequence). V lost 2 bases to trimming and J lost 0 bases, with 10 bases between them. Here the CDR3 DNA reads TGTGCCAGTAGTATAAGGACAGTCATGAACACTGAAGCTTTCTTT. Translating gives CASSIRTVMNTEAFF.

This clone has only one observation. The rearrangement joins TRBV28 to TRBJ1-2; TRBD1 agrees at 9 bases. CDR3 size: 14 residues. Germline V CDR1 and CDR2: MDHEN, SYDVKM. V lost 5 bases to trimming and J lost 7 bases; unmatched junction nucleotides: 8. The CDR3 DNA reads TGTGCCAGCAGTCCAGGACAGGGGATTTCTGGCTACACCTTC. Protein: CASSPGQGISGYTF.

DNA of the CDR3: TGTGCCAGCAGCTTATGGGGGGATAGCAATCAGCCCCAGCATTTT. Its protein is CASSLWGDSNQPQHF. The chain recombines TRBV7-2 with TRBJ1-5; D may be TRBD1 (5 bases). V lost 2 bases and J 0 bases, leaving 8 bases between the germline ends. The CDR3 spans 15 residues. Germline V lookup: CDR1 SGHTA, CDR2 FQGNSA.

This chain joins TRBV5-6 and TRBJ2-6, with D possibly TRBD1 on 6 matching bases. Germline V gives CDR1 SGHDT, CDR2 YYEEEE. This CDR3 comprises 17 residues. Trimming removed 2 bases from V and 0 bases from J, with 12 bases in between. The CDR3 loop is CASSLGTTHSGANVLTF. The CDR3 coding sequence is TGTGCCAGCAGCTTAGGGACAACCCACTCTGGGGCCAACGTCCTGACTTTC.